The present entry profiles one T cell receptor beta chain with its context. The antigen is not known. This entry is derived from a study of T cell responses to AZD1222 COVID-19 vaccine. Study-level findings and limits: Donors in the cohort were predominantly white British and more often female, and clonal diversity was possibly underestimated. Repertoires were collected only later (after the peak T cell response had occurred).

The data were produced by immunoSEQ multiplex PCR, yet TCRdb's version contains in-frame clones alone and is incomplete. The repertoire has about 150,000 clones, roughly 92% of them found once; the top ten carry 4%. This CDR3 has 14 residues. The V gene's germline CDR1 is SGHNT and CDR2 YYREEE (reference sequence). V lost 2 bases and J 0 bases, leaving 5 bases between the germline ends. The V call is TRBV5-4, the J call TRBJ2-2; no clear D gene. The sequencing here drew on peripheral blood, taken 28 days after the second AZD1222 dose. The clonotype originates from an adult who received the AZD1222 COVID-19 vaccine. CDR3 nucleotide sequence: TGTGCCAGCAGCTTAGGGACGAACACCGGGGAGCTGTTTTTT. It yields the protein CASSLGTNTGELFF.